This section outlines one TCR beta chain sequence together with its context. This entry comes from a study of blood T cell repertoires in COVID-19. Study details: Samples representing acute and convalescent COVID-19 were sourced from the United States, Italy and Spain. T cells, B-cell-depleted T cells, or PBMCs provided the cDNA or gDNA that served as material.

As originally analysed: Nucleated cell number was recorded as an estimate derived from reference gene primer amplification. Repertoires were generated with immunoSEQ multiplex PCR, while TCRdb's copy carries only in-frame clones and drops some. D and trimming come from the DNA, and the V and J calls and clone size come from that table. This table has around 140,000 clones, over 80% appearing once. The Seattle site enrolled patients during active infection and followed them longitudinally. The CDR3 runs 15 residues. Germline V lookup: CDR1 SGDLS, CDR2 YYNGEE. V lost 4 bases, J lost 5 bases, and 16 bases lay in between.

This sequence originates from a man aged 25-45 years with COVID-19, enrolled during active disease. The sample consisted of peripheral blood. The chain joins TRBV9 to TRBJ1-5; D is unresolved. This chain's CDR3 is CASSPSDDKHQPQHF. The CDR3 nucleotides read TGTGCCAGCAGCCCCTCAGACGACAAGCATCAGCCCCAGCATTTT.